What follows are 23 T cell receptor beta chains derived from one specimen sequenced in a study of cytomegalovirus exposure and HLA in healthy donors. Both 60 Vbeta primers and 13 Jbeta primers went into the PCR. Method: immunoSEQ multiplex PCR; TCRdb's copy keeps in-frame clones and lacks some. The sample includes about 92,000 clones, about 83% of them seen just once. Sequenced material: PBMCs. Receptors originate from a woman aged 18-35 years in good health and CMV-seropositive.

This chain joins TRBV2 and TRBJ2-1, with 8 positions matching TRBD2. The germline gives CDR1 SNHLY, CDR2 FYNNEI. The CDR3 sequence is 14 residues long. The V gene end was trimmed by 7 bases and the J gene end by 0 bases; junction bases not matched to a gene: 2. The CDR3 spells CASKLAVSYNEQFF. For the CDR3, the DNA is TGTGCCAGCAAACTAGCGGTCTCCTACAATGAGCAGTTCTTC.

The chain couples TRBV5-1 to TRBJ2-7, with TRBD1 as a possible D gene (5 bases). Germline values: CDR1 SGHRS, CDR2 YFSETQ. Trimming left V 1 base short and J 3 bases short, with 17 bases between. The CDR3 length is 16 residues. The CDR3 DNA reads TGCGCCAGCAGCTTGAAATGGCAGGGCCCCCTCTACGAGCAGTACTTC. This encodes CASSLKWQGPLYEQYF.

In the case of this clone: One junction end does not reproduce the germline sequence, and a read error may be involved. The chain joins TRBV7-9 to TRBJ1-1; 7 nucleotides match TRBD1. Germline values: CDR1 SEHNR, CDR2 FQNEAQ (reference sequence). This CDR3 has 17 residues. The CDR3 DNA sequence: TGTTCCAGCAGCCTCCCCCGGGGTCGACAGGGAGGCACTGAAGCTTTCTTT. It translates to CSSSLPRGRQGGTEAFF.

The chain carries TRBV6-5 and TRBJ1-5; no clear D gene. This CDR3 spans 13 amino acids. The V end was cut by 6 bases, the J end by 3 bases, with 9 bases between. The germline CDR1 and CDR2 sequences are MNHEY and SVGAGI. CDR3 bases: TGTGCCAGCAGAACCGGACTCAATCAGCCCCAGCATTTT. Translated, it gives CASRTGLNQPQHF.

The chain combines TRBV27 with TRBJ2-1, with a tentative D call TRBD2 (6 bases). This CDR3 contains 14 residues. CDR1 and CDR2 (germline): MNHEY, SMNVEV (reference sequence). With 4 bases removed from V and 9 bases from J, the gap between germline ends came to 16 bases. CDR3 residues: CASSWRGSVAEQFF. The CDR3 DNA follows: TGTGCCAGCAGTTGGAGGGGCTCCGTTGCTGAGCAGTTCTTC.

The chain carries TRBV7-2 and TRBJ1-5; the match to TRBD1 covers 7 bases. The CDR3 totals 15 residues. The V and J ends lost 6 bases and 1 base, in that order; junction bases with no gene match: 6. Germline loops: CDR1 SGHTA, CDR2 FQGNSA. The CDR3 sequence is CASRTTGLSNQPQHF. As DNA, the CDR3 is TGTGCCAGCAGGACGACAGGGTTAAGCAATCAGCCCCAGCATTTT.

This chain uses TRBV1 with TRBJ2-7; the table's D call, TRBD1, has no DNA check behind it. TRBV1 is noted as a pseudogene. The length of the CDR3 is 16 residues. CDR3 loop: CTSSQGESGQGNEQYF. The CDR3 nucleotides are TGCACCAGCAGCCAGGGCGAATCGGGACAGGGTAACGAGCAGTACTTC.

This clone was found once. The chain uses TRBV5-4 and TRBJ1-1; D not certain. Germline CDR1 is SGHNT and CDR2 is YYREEE (reference sequence). The CDR3 totals 13 residues. V was shortened by 0 bases and J by 3 bases, with 6 bases between the two germline ends. Written as DNA, the CDR3 is TGTGCCAGCAGCTTGGCCGGTTACACTGAAGCTTTCTTT. Its protein is CASSLAGYTEAFF.

The sample holds a few counts of this clone. The chain is built from TRBV5-6 and TRBJ2-2; TRBD2 matches 10 bases. Germline CDR1 SGHDT, CDR2 YYEEEE. The CDR3 is 16 residues long. Trimming at V came to 2 bases and at J to 2 bases, leaving 3 bases not matched to a gene. CDR3 loop: CASSFTSGVNTGELFF. CDR3 bases: TGTGCCAGCAGCTTCACTAGCGGGGTTAACACCGGGGAGCTGTTTTTT.

J is TRBJ2-7 and V is TRBV6-5; the D gene is possibly TRBD1 (6 bases). This CDR3 has 15 residues. Germline CDR1 MNHEY, CDR2 SVGAGI. Trimming stripped 6 bases from V and 0 bases from J, with 15 bases between. The CDR3 loop reads CASSNFRGTSYEQYF. The CDR3, as DNA: TGTGCCAGCAGCAACTTCAGGGGCACCTCCTACGAGCAGTACTTC.

This clone has just a few counts. This chain connects TRBV14 to TRBJ1-4, with 8 bases identical to TRBD1. Germline V gene sequence: CDR1 SGHDN, CDR2 FVKESK. V was clipped by 4 bases and J by 8 bases; unmatched bases: 6. The CDR3 is 14 amino acids. The CDR3 coding sequence is TGTGCCAGCAGCCTTCAGGACAGGGTGGAAAAACTGTTTTTT. This codes for CASSLQDRVEKLFF.

The chain employs TRBV6-6 and TRBJ1-1, with 11 bases lining up with TRBD1. The CDR3 loop spans 16 amino acids. Germline assignment: CDR1 MNHNY and CDR2 SVGAGI (reference sequence). V lost 5 bases, J lost 4 bases, and 9 bases stayed unmatched. In DNA form, the CDR3 reads TGTGCCAGCAGTAGCCCAGGGACAGGGGGGAGCACTGAAGCTTTCTTT. It yields the protein CASSSPGTGGSTEAFF.

The chain recombines TRBV7-6 with TRBJ1-4; 8 nucleotides align to TRBD1. Trimming took 3 bases from V and 3 from J; bases not matched to a gene: 3. CDR1 SGHVS and CDR2 FNYEAQ come from the germline V gene. The CDR3 runs 15 residues. The CDR3: CASSFGQGPNEKLFF. The CDR3 region has the DNA TGTGCCAGCAGCTTCGGACAGGGCCCTAATGAAAAACTGTTTTTT.

This clone has a single count. This chain connects TRBV6-6 to TRBJ2-7, with a possible D match to TRBD1 (5 bases). This CDR3 is built from 14 residues. V lost 2 bases and J lost 4, with 12 bases in between. CDR1 and CDR2 (germline): MNHNY, SVGAGI (reference sequence). The CDR3: CASSYEQGLYEQYF. Written as DNA, the CDR3 is TGTGCCAGCAGTTACGAGCAGGGCTTGTACGAGCAGTACTTC.

This clone was seen a single time. V and J are TRBV15 and TRBJ2-1, with D perhaps matching TRBD1 (6 bases). Germline V gives CDR1 LNHNV, CDR2 YYDKDF (reference sequence). V dropped 2 bases and J dropped 0 bases, with 17 bases sitting between them. The CDR3 runs to 18 residues. Here the CDR3 DNA reads TGTGCCACCAGCAGACCCGGGACACTCCACGACTCCTACAATGAGCAGTTCTTC. Its translation: CATSRPGTLHDSYNEQFF.

The chain employs TRBV7-2 and TRBJ2-3, with D unclear. With 4 bases removed from V and 4 bases from J, the gap between germline ends came to 12 bases. Per the germline V gene, CDR1 is SGHTA and CDR2 is FQGNSA. This CDR3 spans 14 amino acids. CDR3 region: CASSSYLSADTQYF. DNA of the CDR3: TGTGCCAGCAGCTCGTATCTTAGTGCAGATACGCAGTATTTT.

The V gene is TRBV10-3, the J gene TRBJ1-3, with D perhaps TRBD1 (6 bases). This CDR3 region has 14 residues. Trimming pared 10 bases from V and 2 bases from J, leaving 15 bases between. CDR1 is ENHRY and CDR2 is SYGVKD in the germline V gene. The CDR3 region has the DNA TGTGCCACTAACAGGGACCAACCTGGAAACACCATATATTTT. It yields the protein CATNRDQPGNTIYF.

V gene TRBV2 combines with J gene TRBJ1-1, with D possibly matching TRBD1 (5 bases). The germline V gene has CDR1 SNHLY and CDR2 FYNNEI. The CDR3 runs 15 residues. The V end was cut by 2 bases, the J end by 4 bases, with 14 bases between. DNA of the CDR3: TGTGCCAGCAGTGAATCTCGGGGGGTGGGCACTGAAGCTTTCTTT. It translates to CASSESRGVGTEAFF.

CDR3 coding DNA: TGTGCCAGCAGCCTTAACTATGGCTACACCTTC. This translates into CASSLNYGYTF. The chain employs TRBV7-8 and TRBJ1-2, with D uncertain. CDR1 is SGHVS, CDR2 FQNEAQ, per germline. With 5 bases removed from V and 1 base from J, the gap between germline ends came to 2 bases. CDR3 length: 11 residues.

The V gene is TRBV2, the J gene TRBJ2-4; D is perhaps TRBD1 (6 bases). The V and J ends lost 4 bases and 8 bases respectively, with 12 bases between them. Germline CDR1 reads SNHLY; CDR2 reads FYNNEI. This CDR3 region has 13 residues. The CDR3 DNA reads TGTGCCAGCAGTGCAGGGGCAGGACACATTCAGTACTTC. This sequence encodes CASSAGAGHIQYF.

This clone was picked up a small number of times. The rearrangement uses TRBV5-8 and TRBJ1-1; the D is unclear. The CDR3 is 11 amino acids. With 4 bases removed from V and 4 bases from J, the gap between germline ends came to 5 bases. CDR1 is SGHTS and CDR2 is YDEGEE in the germline V gene. DNA for the CDR3: TGTGCCAGCAGCCTAAGCACTGAAGCTTTCTTT. It specifies CASSLSTEAFF.

V usage is TRBV15 and J usage is TRBJ2-7; D unclear. CDR1 and CDR2 (germline): LNHNV, YYDKDF (reference sequence). The CDR3 consists of 14 residues. V was trimmed by 4 bases and J by 0 bases, leaving 10 bases between them. The CDR3 coding sequence is TGTGCCACCAGCAACCCCCACGGCTCCTACGAGCAGTACTTC. This translates into CATSNPHGSYEQYF.

The chain uses TRBV10-1 and TRBJ2-7, with TRBD2 identical over 10 bases. Per germline, CDR1 WNHNN and CDR2 SYGVQD (reference sequence). Germline trimming cut 2 bases from V and 2 bases from J; bases unmatched to any gene: 9. This CDR3 is 17 amino acids long. The DNA for the CDR3 is TGCGCCAGCAGTGAGGGGGGAAGCGGGAGGGCCGCCTACGAGCAGTACTTC. Protein product: CASSEGGSGRAAYEQYF.